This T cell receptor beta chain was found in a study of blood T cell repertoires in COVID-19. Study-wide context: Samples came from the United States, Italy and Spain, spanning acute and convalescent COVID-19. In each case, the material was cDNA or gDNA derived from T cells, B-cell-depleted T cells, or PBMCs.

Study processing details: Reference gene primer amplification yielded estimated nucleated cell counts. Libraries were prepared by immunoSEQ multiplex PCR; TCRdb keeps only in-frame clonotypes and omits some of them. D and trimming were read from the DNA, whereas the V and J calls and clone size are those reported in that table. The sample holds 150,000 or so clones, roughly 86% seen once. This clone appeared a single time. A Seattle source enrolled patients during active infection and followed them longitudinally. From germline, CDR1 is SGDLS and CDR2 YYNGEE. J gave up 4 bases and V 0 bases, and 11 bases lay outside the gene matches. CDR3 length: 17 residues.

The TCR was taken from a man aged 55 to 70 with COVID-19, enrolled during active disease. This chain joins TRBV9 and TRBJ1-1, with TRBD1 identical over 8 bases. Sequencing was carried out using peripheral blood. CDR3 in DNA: TGTGCCAGCAGCGTAGGAGCTTTGACAGGGGCCAGCACTGAAGCTTTCTTT. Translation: CASSVGALTGASTEAFF.